The 18 T cell receptor beta chains given below trace back to one sample, sequenced in a study of OX40 agonist ivuxolimab in advanced cancers. Receptors were amplified or captured by the immunoSEQ multiplex PCR assay. TCRdb took over this immuneACCESS table, retaining in-frame rearrangements with V and J assigned. Such tables are incomplete; in checked studies, under half of the missing clones stem from an unresolved V gene, and the remainder is unexplained. This sample has roughly 91,000 clones in its table, and 80% to 90% of those were observed once. The ten biggest clones cover roughly 0.8% of the sample. Material: CD4+ or CD8+ T cells sorted from blood, obtained in a trial of the OX40 agonist ivuxolimab. The source is an adult with an advanced solid tumor such as melanoma, head and neck, liver or kidney cancer.

The V gene is TRBV5-1, the J gene TRBJ1-2; possible D gene TRBD1, 6 bases. V lost 4 bases, J lost 3 bases, and 16 bases lay in between. CDR3 length: 15 amino acids. Germline assignment: CDR1 SGHRS and CDR2 YFSETQ. In nucleotides, the CDR3 is TGCGCCAGCAGCCGTGGGGGGGCGCAAGACTATGGCTACACCTTC. It specifies CASSRGGAQDYGYTF. Looking up the rest from reference TRBV5-1 and TRBJ1-2 gives the full variable domain: KAGVTQTPRYLIKTRGQQVTLSCSPISGHRSVSWYQQTPGQGLQFLFEYFSETQRNKGNFPGRFSGRQFSNSRSEMNVSTLELGDSALYLCASSRGGAQDYGYTFGSGTRLTVV.

This chain connects TRBV7-2 to TRBJ1-6; a possible D gene is TRBD1 (5 bases). This CDR3 contains 17 residues. Trimming took off 2 bases at V and 2 bases at J, with 13 bases between the two ends. CDR1 is SGHTA, CDR2 FQGNSA, per germline. The CDR3 spells CASSLRGGGAYNSPLHF. The CDR3 DNA reads as TGTGCCAGCAGCTTAAGGGGCGGAGGCGCCTATAATTCACCCCTCCACTTT.

This rearrangement joins TRBV6-1 to TRBJ1-2; no clear D. V was trimmed by 2 bases and J by 6 bases, leaving 10 bases between them. Germline-derived CDR1 and CDR2 are MNHNS and SASEGT. The CDR3 length is 13 residues. Here the CDR3 reads CASSELVRHGYTF. The CDR3 DNA reads as TGTGCCAGCAGTGAATTGGTTAGACATGGCTACACCTTC.

The V and J genes are TRBV19 and TRBJ2-1; D possibly matches TRBD1 or TRBD2 (7 bases each). V was shortened by 9 bases and J by 10 bases, with 25 bases between the two germline ends. The CDR3 runs to 15 residues. CDR1 and CDR2 from the germline V gene are LNHDA and SQIVND (reference sequence). The CDR3 spells CASVHIGRGGSEQFF. CDR3 nucleotides: TGTGCCAGCGTTCATATCGGCAGGGGGGGGTCGGAGCAGTTCTTC.

This sequence joins TRBV10-3 and TRBJ2-7, with 8 nucleotides matching TRBD1. Unmatched junction bases numbered 11, after V lost 0 bases and J lost 1 base. This CDR3 is built from 18 residues. From germline, CDR1 is ENHRY and CDR2 SYGVKD. The CDR3 is CAISESTPAGQASYEQYF. In nucleotides, the CDR3 is TGTGCCATCAGTGAGTCGACTCCCGCGGGACAGGCGTCCTACGAGCAGTACTTC.

J is TRBJ2-3 and V is TRBV11-2; 10 bases are shared with TRBD1. Trimming at V came to 6 bases and at J to 4 bases, leaving 13 bases not matched to a gene. Germline CDR1 is SGHAT and CDR2 is FQNNGV. The CDR3 is 17 residues long. CDR3 residues: CASRRQRGQGNSDTQYF. CDR3 DNA sequence: TGTGCCAGCAGGCGCCAACGGGGACAGGGGAATTCAGATACGCAGTATTTT.

This chain connects TRBV7-6 to TRBJ2-1, with 8 bases fitting TRBD2. The germline gives CDR1 SGHVS, CDR2 FNYEAQ. The CDR3 is 15 residues long. V trimming: 6 bases; J trimming: 6 bases; junction bases outside the gene matches: 10. CDR3 residues: CASSHGAGGPNEQFF. The DNA of the CDR3 is TGTGCCAGCAGTCATGGGGCGGGGGGCCCCAATGAGCAGTTCTTC.

The rearrangement uses TRBV27 and TRBJ2-3, with D uncertain. The CDR3 length is 15 residues. Germline CDR1 is MNHEY and CDR2 is SMNVEV (reference sequence). The CDR3 coding sequence is TGTGAAGCCCAGAAAAGGCCCGGAAGCACAGATACGCAGTATTTT. Its protein is CEAQKRPGSTDTQYF.

CDR3 loop: CASSPSSREETQYF. The CDR3 DNA reads as TGCGCCAGCAGCCCTTCGAGTAGGGAAGAGACCCAGTACTTC. The chain uses TRBV5-1 and TRBJ2-5; no clear D gene. V dropped 4 bases and J dropped 3 bases, with 13 bases sitting between them. The CDR3 runs 14 residues. Per the germline V gene, CDR1 is SGHRS and CDR2 is YFSETQ.

The chain links TRBV10-3 to TRBJ2-3; maybe TRBD2 (7 bases). CDR1 is ENHRY and CDR2 is SYGVKD in the germline V gene. The CDR3 runs to 15 residues. Trimming removed 1 base at V and 5 bases at J, with 13 bases between. The DNA of the CDR3 is TGTGCCATCAGTGAGTGGGGGGGGCAGGGAGATACGCAGTATTTT. This gives the protein CAISEWGGQGDTQYF.

This chain links TRBV5-1 with TRBJ1-2; D remains ambiguous. Germline V gene data show CDR1 as SGHRS and CDR2 as YFSETQ. V gave up 4 bases and J gave up 1 base, with 11 bases separating them. CDR3 length equals 14 residues. The CDR3 DNA follows: TGCGCCAGCAGCCCAATGACCGTTAACTATGGCTACACCTTC. Its protein product is CASSPMTVNYGYTF. The whole variable domain, filled in from reference TRBV5-1 and TRBJ1-2, reads KAGVTQTPRYLIKTRGQQVTLSCSPISGHRSVSWYQQTPGQGLQFLFEYFSETQRNKGNFPGRFSGRQFSNSRSEMNVSTLELGDSALYLCASSPMTVNYGYTFGSGTRLTVV.

The genes are TRBV6-1 and TRBJ1-6, with D perhaps TRBD1 (5 bases). Germline V CDR1 and CDR2: MNHNS, SASEGT. This CDR3 region has 14 residues. V lost 6 bases and J 4 bases, leaving 10 bases between the germline ends. CDR3 nucleotides: TGTGCCAGCAGGAGGGACCGATATAATTCACCCCTCCACTTT. It translates to CASRRDRYNSPLHF.

The chain uses TRBV5-6 and TRBJ1-4; D remains unclear. V gave up 3 bases and J gave up 0 bases, with 18 bases separating them. CDR3 length: 18 amino acids. Germline CDR1 reads SGHDT; CDR2 reads YYEEEE. The CDR3: CASSSPRTGFATNEKLFF. The CDR3 DNA reads as TGTGCCAGCAGCTCACCTCGGACTGGATTTGCAACTAATGAAAAACTGTTTTTT.

The V call is TRBV5-4, the J call TRBJ2-3, with unresolved D. CDR3 size: 14 residues. The V gene lost 0 bases and the J gene lost 2 bases, with 7 bases spanning the gap. Looked up from germline, CDR1 is SGHNT and CDR2 is YYREEE (reference sequence). The CDR3 coding sequence is TGTGCCAGCAGCTTGGACAGAAACACAGATACGCAGTATTTT. It yields the protein CASSLDRNTDTQYF.

V is TRBV11-1 and J is TRBJ1-2; no firm D call. CDR3 length: 14 amino acids. V was shortened by 4 bases and J by 4 bases, with 13 bases between the two germline ends. CDR1 and CDR2 from the germline V gene are SGHAT and FQDESV (reference sequence). The CDR3 nucleotides are TGTGCCAGCAGCTACGTTTTCGAGAGCTATGGCTACACCTTC. It encodes CASSYVFESYGYTF.

The gene calls are TRBV4-3 and TRBJ1-1; TRBD1 matches 7 bases. Germline CDR1 is LGHNA and CDR2 is YSLEER. The CDR3 extends over 16 amino acids. V shed 0 bases, J shed 7 bases, and the junction held 11 bases outside the gene matches. As DNA, the CDR3 is TGCGCCAGCAGCCAAGAACGAAAACAGGGGAGGGATGAAGCTTTCTTT. It encodes CASSQERKQGRDEAFF.

The chain carries TRBV15 and TRBJ2-5, with D uncertain. Germline V gene data show CDR1 as LNHNV and CDR2 as YYDKDF (reference sequence). The CDR3 contains 12 residues. Trimming shortened V by 5 bases and J by 4 bases, and 8 bases separated the two germline ends. The CDR3 region has the DNA TGTGCCACCAGCGGGCCGGTAGAGACCCAGTACTTC. As protein: CATSGPVETQYF. Filled out from reference TRBV15 and TRBJ2-5, the complete variable domain reads DAMVIQNPRYQVTQFGKPVTLSCSQTLNHNVMYWYQQKSSQAPKLLFHYYDKDFNNEADTPDNFQSRRPNTSFCFLDIRSPGLGDTAMYLCATSGPVETQYFGPGTRLLVL.

CDR3 in DNA: TGTGCCAGCAGCTTATCTACTGCAGACAACTTGTACTTC. Protein product: CASSLSTADNLYF. The gene calls are TRBV7-2 and TRBJ2-5; D gene ambiguous. The CDR3 spans 13 residues. V gave up 2 bases and J gave up 13 bases, with 17 bases separating them. CDR1 and CDR2 from the germline V gene are SGHTA and FQGNSA.